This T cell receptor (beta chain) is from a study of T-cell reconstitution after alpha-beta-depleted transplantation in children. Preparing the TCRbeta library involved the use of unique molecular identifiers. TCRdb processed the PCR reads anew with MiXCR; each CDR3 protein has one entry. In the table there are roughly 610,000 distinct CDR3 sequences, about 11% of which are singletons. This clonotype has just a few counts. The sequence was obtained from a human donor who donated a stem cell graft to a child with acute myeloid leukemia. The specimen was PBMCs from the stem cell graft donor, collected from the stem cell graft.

CDR3 sequence: CASSRTGGVHEQYF. CDR3 in DNA: TGTGCCAGCAGCCGAACAGGGGGGGTCCACGAGCAGTACTTC. This chain connects TRBV7-9 to TRBJ2-7; a possible D gene is TRBD1 (8 bases). V was shortened by 5 bases and J by 5 bases, with 16 bases between the two germline ends. This CDR3 contains 14 residues. Germline V gene data show CDR1 as SEHNR and CDR2 as FQNEAQ (reference sequence).